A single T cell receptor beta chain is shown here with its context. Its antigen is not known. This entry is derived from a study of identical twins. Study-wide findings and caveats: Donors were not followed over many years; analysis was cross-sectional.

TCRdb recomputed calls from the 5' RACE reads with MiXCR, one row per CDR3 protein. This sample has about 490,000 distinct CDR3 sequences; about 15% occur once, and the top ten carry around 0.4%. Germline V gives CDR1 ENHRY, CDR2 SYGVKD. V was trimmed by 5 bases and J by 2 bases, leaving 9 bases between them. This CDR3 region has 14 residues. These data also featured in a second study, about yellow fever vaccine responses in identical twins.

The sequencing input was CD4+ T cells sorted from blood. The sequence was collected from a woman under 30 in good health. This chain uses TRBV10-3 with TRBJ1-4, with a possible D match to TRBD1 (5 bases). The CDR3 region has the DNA TGTGCCATCAGTCAACGGGGGACTAATGAAAAACTGTTTTTT. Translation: CAISQRGTNEKLFF.